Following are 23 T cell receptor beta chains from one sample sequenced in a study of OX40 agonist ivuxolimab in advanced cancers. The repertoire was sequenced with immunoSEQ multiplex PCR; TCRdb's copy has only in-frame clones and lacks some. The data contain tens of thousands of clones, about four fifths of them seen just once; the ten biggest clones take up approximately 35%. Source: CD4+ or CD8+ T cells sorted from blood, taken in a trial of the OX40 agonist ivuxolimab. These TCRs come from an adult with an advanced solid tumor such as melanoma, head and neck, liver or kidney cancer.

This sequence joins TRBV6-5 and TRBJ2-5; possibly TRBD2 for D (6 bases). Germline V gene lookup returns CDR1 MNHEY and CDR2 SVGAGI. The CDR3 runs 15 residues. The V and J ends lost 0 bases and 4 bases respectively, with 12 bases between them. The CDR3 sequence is CASSYSGGSRETQYF. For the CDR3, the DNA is TGTGCCAGCAGTTACTCTGGGGGGTCACGAGAGACCCAGTACTTC.

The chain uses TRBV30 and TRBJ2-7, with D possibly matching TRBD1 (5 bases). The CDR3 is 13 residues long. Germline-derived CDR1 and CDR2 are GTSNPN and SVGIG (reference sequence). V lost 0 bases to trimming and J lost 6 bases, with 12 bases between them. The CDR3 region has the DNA TGTGCCTGGAGTGTAATAGGGGTCGGCGAGCAGTACTTC. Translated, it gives CAWSVIGVGEQYF. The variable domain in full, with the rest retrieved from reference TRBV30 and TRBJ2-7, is SQTIHQWPATLVQPVGSPLSLECTVEGTSNPNLYWYRQAAGRGLQLLFYSVGIGQISSEVPQNLSASRPQDRQFILSSKKLLLSDSGFYLCAWSVIGVGEQYFGPGTRLTVT.

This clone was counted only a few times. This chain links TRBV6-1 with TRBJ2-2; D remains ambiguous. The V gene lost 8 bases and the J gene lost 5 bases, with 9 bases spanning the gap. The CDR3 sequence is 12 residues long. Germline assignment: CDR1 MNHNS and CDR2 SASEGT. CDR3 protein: CASGFGTGELFF. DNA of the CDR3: TGTGCCAGCGGTTTTGGGACCGGGGAGCTGTTTTTT.

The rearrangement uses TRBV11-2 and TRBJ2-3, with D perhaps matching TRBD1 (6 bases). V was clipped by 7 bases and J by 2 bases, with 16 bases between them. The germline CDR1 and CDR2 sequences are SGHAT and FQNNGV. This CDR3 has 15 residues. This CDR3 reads CASNPGTTYTDTQYF. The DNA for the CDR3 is TGTGCCAGCAACCCCGGGACAACTTACACAGATACGCAGTATTTT.

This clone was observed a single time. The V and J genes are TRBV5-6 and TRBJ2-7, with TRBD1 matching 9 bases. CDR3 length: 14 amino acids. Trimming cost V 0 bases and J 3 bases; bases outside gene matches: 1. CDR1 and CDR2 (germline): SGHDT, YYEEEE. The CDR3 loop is CASSLGDRVYEQYF. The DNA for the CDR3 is TGTGCCAGCAGCTTGGGGGACAGGGTCTACGAGCAGTACTTC.

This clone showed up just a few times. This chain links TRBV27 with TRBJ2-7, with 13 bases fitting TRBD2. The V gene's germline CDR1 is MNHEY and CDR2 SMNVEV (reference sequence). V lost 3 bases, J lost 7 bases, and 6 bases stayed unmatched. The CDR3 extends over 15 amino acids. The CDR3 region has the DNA TGTGCCAGCAGTTTCTGGGGACTAGCGGGGCAAGAGCAGTACTTC. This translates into CASSFWGLAGQEQYF.

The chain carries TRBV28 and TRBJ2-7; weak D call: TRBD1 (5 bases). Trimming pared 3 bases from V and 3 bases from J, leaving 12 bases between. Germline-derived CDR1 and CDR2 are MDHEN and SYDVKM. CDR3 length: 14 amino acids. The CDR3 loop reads CASSLGQGSYEQYF. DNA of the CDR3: TGTGCCAGCAGTTTGGGCCAGGGTAGCTACGAGCAGTACTTC. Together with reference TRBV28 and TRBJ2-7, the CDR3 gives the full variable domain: DVKVTQSSRYLVKRTGEKVFLECVQDMDHENMFWYRQDPGLGLRLIYFSYDVKMKEKGDIPEGYSVSREKKERFSLILESASTNQTSMYLCASSLGQGSYEQYFGPGTRLTVT.

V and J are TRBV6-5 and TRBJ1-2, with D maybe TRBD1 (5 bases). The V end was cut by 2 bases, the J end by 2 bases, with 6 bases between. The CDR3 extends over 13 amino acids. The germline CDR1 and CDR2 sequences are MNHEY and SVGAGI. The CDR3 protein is CASSYEGNYGYTF. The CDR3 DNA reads TGTGCCAGCAGTTACGAGGGGAACTATGGCTACACCTTC.

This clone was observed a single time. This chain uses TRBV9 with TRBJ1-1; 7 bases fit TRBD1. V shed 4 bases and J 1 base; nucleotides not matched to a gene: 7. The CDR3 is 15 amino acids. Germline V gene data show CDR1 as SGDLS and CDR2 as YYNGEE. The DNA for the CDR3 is TGTGCCAGCAGCCCCCGGGACAGAGCGAACACTGAAGCTTTCTTT. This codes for CASSPRDRANTEAFF. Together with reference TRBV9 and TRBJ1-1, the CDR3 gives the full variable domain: DSGVTQTPKHLITATGQRVTLRCSPRSGDLSVYWYQQSLDQGLQFLIQYYNGEERAKGNILERFSAQQFPDLHSELNLSSLELGDSALYFCASSPRDRANTEAFFGQGTRLTVV.

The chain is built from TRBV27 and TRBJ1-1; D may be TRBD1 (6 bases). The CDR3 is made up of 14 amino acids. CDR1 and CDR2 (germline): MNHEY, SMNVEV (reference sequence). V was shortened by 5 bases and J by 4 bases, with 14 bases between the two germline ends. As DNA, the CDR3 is TGTGCCAGCAGTCCCGCGGGACATTTCACTGAAGCTTTCTTT. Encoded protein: CASSPAGHFTEAFF.

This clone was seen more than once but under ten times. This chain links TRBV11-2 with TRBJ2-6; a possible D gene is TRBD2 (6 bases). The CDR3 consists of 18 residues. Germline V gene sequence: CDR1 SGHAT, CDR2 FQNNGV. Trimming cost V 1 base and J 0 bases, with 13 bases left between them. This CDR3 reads CASSLADNGGSGANVLTF. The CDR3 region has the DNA TGTGCCAGCAGCTTAGCTGACAACGGGGGCTCTGGGGCCAACGTCCTGACTTTC.

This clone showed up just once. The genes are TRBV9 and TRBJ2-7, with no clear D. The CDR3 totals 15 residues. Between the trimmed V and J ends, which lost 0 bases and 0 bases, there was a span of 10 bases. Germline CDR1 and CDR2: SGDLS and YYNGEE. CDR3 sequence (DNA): TGTGCCAGCAGCGTAGATTCTCGGGCCTCCTACGAGCAGTACTTC. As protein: CASSVDSRASYEQYF.

The CDR3 nucleotides read TGTGCCACCAGCAGAGAGGGACTAGCGGACTCATACGAGCAGTACTTC. Encoded protein: CATSREGLADSYEQYF. This chain connects TRBV15 to TRBJ2-7, with 11 bases matching TRBD2. Germline values: CDR1 LNHNV, CDR2 YYDKDF (reference sequence). The CDR3 sequence is 16 residues long. Trimming at V came to 0 bases and at J to 4 bases, leaving 5 bases not matched to a gene.

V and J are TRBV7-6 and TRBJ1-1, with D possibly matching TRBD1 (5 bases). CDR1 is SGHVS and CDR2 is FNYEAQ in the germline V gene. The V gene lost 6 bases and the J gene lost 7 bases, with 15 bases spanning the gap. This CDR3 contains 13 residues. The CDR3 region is CASSSGAGFEAFF. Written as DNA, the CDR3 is TGTGCCAGCAGTTCCGGGGCAGGGTTTGAAGCTTTCTTT. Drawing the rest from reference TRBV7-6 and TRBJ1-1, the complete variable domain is GAGVSQSPRYKVTKRGQDVALRCDPISGHVSLYWYRQALGQGPEFLTYFNYEAQQDKSGLPNDRFSAERPEGSISTLTIQRTEQRDSAMYRCASSSGAGFEAFFGQGTRLTVV.

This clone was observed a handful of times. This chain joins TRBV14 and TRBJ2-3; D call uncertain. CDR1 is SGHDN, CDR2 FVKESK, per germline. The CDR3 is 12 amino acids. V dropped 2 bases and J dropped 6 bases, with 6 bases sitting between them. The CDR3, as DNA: TGTGCCAGCAGCCAATGGTCGGATACGCAGTATTTT. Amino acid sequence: CASSQWSDTQYF.

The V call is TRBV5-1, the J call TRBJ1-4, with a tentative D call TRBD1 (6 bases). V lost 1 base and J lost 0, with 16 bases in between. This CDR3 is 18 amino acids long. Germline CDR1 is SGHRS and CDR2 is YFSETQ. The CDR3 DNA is TGCGCCAGCAGCTTGACTCCGCAAGGGACACCAACTAATGAAAAACTGTTTTTT. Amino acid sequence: CASSLTPQGTPTNEKLFF.

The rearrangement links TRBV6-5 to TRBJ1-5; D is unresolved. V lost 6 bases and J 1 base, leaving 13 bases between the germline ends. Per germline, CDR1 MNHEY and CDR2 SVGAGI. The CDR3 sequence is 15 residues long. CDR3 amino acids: CASSLDGWSNQPQHF. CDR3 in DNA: TGTGCCAGCAGCCTAGACGGTTGGAGCAATCAGCCCCAGCATTTT.

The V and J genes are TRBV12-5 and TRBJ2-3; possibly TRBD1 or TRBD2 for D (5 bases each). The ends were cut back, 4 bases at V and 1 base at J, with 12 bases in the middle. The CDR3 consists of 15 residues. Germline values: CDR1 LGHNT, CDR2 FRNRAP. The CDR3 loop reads CASGSSLGGTDTQYF. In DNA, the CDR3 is TGTGCTAGTGGTTCATCACTAGGGGGCACAGATACGCAGTATTTT. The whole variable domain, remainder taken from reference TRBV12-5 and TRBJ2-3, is DARVTQTPRHKVTEMGQEVTMRCQPILGHNTVFWYRQTMMQGLELLAYFRNRAPLDDSGMPKDRFSAEMPDATLATLKIQPSEPRDSAVYFCASGSSLGGTDTQYFGPGTRLTVL.

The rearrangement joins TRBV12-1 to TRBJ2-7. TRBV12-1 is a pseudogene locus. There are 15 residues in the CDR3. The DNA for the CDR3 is TGTGCCAGCAGCTCTGAGGGCAGGGTGGACAACGAGCAGTACTTC. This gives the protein CASSSEGRVDNEQYF.

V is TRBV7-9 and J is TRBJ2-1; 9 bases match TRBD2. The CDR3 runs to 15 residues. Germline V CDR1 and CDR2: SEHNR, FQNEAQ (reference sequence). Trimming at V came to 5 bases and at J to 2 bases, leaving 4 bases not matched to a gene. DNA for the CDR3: TGTGCCAGCAGCAGCTCTAGCGGGACCTACAATGAGCAGTTCTTC. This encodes CASSSSSGTYNEQFF. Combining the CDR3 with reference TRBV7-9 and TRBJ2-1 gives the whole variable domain DTGVSQNPRHKITKRGQNVTFRCDPISEHNRLYWYRQTLGQGPEFLTYFQNEAQLEKSRLLSDRFSAERPKGSFSTLEIQRTEQGDSAMYLCASSSSSGTYNEQFFGPGTRLTVL.

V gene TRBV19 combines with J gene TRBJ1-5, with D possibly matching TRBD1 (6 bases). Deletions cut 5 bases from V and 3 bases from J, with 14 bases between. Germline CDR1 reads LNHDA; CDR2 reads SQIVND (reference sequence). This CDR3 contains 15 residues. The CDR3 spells CASSSSDSLNQPQHF. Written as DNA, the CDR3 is TGTGCCAGTAGTTCCTCGGACAGCCTCAATCAGCCCCAGCATTTT.

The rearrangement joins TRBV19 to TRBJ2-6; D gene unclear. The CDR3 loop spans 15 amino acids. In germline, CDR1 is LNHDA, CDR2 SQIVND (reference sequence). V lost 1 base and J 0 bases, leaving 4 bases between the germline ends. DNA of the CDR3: TGTGCCAGTAGTATAGGGTTCTCTGGGGCCAACGTCCTGACTTTC. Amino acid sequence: CASSIGFSGANVLTF.

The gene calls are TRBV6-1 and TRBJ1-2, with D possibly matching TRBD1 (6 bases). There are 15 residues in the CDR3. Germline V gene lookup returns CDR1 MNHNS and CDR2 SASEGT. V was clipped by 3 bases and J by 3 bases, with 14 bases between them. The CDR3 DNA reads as TGTGCCAGCAGTGACCACAGGGTTTCGTACTATGGCTACACCTTC. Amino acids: CASSDHRVSYYGYTF.